This is a list of T cell receptor beta chains from one sample in a study of blood T cell repertoires in COVID-19. Generated by immunoSEQ multiplex PCR, the TCRdb table keeps only in-frame clones and is missing some. The sample has about 110,000 clones; around 84% are singletons. The sequencing input was peripheral blood. The receptor source for this set is a woman of 80 years or more with acute or convalescent COVID-19. CDR3s include the opening cysteine and the closing phenylalanine or tryptophan. D genes are given only for firm matches. A clone size is listed for some rows: how often the clone was seen (once, few, many), or a class if it is expanded.

-	TRBJ1-1	-	TRBV3-1/TRBV3-2	TGTGCCAGCAGCCAAGCAGGCGTAACTGAAGCTTTCTTT	CASSQAGVTEAFF
-	TRBJ2-7	-	TRBV28	TGTGCCAGCAGTCCGGCGGTATACGAGCAGTACTTC	CASSPAVYEQYF
TRBD2	TRBJ2-2	few	TRBV3-1/TRBV3-2	TGTGCCAGCAGCCGATATAGCGGGATGGGAACCGGGGAGCTGTTTTTT	CASSRYSGMGTGELFF
-	TRBJ1-5	-	TRBV11-2	TGTGCCAGCAGCTTAGGAGGAAATAGCAATCAGCCCCAGCATTTT	CASSLGGNSNQPQHF
-	TRBJ2-3	few	TRBV21-1	TGTGCCAGCAGCTACAGTCCGGGACTGAACACAGATACGCAGTATTTT	CASSYSPGLNTDTQYF
TRBD2	TRBJ2-1	-	TRBV18	TGTGCCAGCTCACCAAGGGGACTAGCGGGAGTGGGGGAGCAGTTCTTC	CASSPRGLAGVGEQFF
-	TRBJ1-2	-	TRBV3-1/TRBV3-2	TGTGCCAGCAGCCAAGCCCAGGGAAGTGGCTACACCTTC	CASSQAQGSGYTF
TRBD2	TRBJ2-5	-	TRBV11-3	TGTGCCAGCAGCTTAGGTCAGCGGGAGCTTGAAGAGACCCAGTACTTC	CASSLGQRELEETQYF
TRBD1	TRBJ1-1	-	TRBV3-1/TRBV3-2	TGTGCCAGCCCCCAAGGGACAGGGGGCACTGAAGCTTTCTTT	CASPQGTGGTEAFF
TRBD2	TRBJ2-4	-	TRBV27	TGTGCCAGCAGTCCCGGACTAGCGGGAGTTGGGACCAAAAACATTCAGTACTTC	CASSPGLAGVGTKNIQYF
-	TRBJ1-1	-	TRBV15	TGTGCCACCAGCAGAACATCTTACACTGAAGCTTTCTTT	CATSRTSYTEAFF
TRBD2	TRBJ2-1	-	TRBV18	TGTGCCAGCTCACAGTACACTAGCGGAGCCTACAATGAGCAGTTCTTC	CASSQYTSGAYNEQFF
-	TRBJ2-1	medium-sized	TRBV4-3	TGCGCCAGCAGCCAAGATCGTAGCTCCTACAATGAGCAGTTCTTC	CASSQDRSSYNEQFF
TRBD2	TRBJ2-5	-	TRBV13	TGTGCCAGCAGCCTGCCCGGGGGGGAGACCCAGTACTTC	CASSLPGGETQYF
-	TRBJ2-2	-	TRBV11-3	TGTGCCAGCAGCTTAAACCAGGGGATCGGGGAGCTGTTTTTT	CASSLNQGIGELFF
TRBD1	TRBJ2-1	-	TRBV27	TGTGCCAGCAGTCAACAGGGGGCATCCTACAATGAGCAGTTCTTC	CASSQQGASYNEQFF
-	TRBJ2-2	-	TRBV14	TGTGCCAGCAGCCAAGCCCATGGGGGGAAGGCCGGGGAGCTGTTTTTT	CASSQAHGGKAGELFF
TRBD2	TRBJ2-3	-	TRBV11-2	TGTGCCAGCAGCTTAGCCGATCCCACTAGCGGTGTAAGGGGTACGCAGTATTTT	CASSLADPTSGVRGTQYF
TRBD2	TRBJ2-2	once	TRBV24-1	TGTGCCACCAGTGACGGACTAGCGGGAAGATGGAGGGAGCTGTTTTTT	CATSDGLAGRWRELFF
TRBD2	TRBJ2-7	-	TRBV25-1	TGTGCCAGCAGTGATTTTAGCGGGAGAGGAACCTACGAGCAGTACTTC	CASSDFSGRGTYEQYF
-	TRBJ1-2	-	TRBV29-1	TGCAGCGTTGAAGATAGAAAGAGCGGGGTTTTCGGCTACACCTTC	CSVEDRKSGVFGYTF
TRBD2	TRBJ2-3	-	TRBV19	TGTGCCAGTAGTAGATCTAGCGGGAGTATTGATACGCAGTATTTT	CASSRSSGSIDTQYF
TRBD1	TRBJ2-5	-	TRBV19	TGTGCCAGCGGACAGGTGATCCAAGAGACCCAGTACTTC	CASGQVIQETQYF
-	TRBJ1-1	-	TRBV5-1	TGCGCCAGCAGCTTCGGCGACTTAAACACTGAAGCTTTCTTT	CASSFGDLNTEAFF
-	TRBJ2-1	many	TRBV5-1	TGCGCCAGCAGCTCCGGGAACAACTACAATGAGCAGTTCTTC	CASSSGNNYNEQFF
TRBD1	TRBJ1-5	-	TRBV27	TGTGCCAGCAGTCCGACAGGGGCGGGCAATCAGCCCCAGCATTTT	CASSPTGAGNQPQHF
-	TRBJ2-3	-	TRBV19	TGTGCCAGTAGTGCCCCGGGGAGCACAGATACGCAGTATTTT	CASSAPGSTDTQYF
-	TRBJ2-1	-	TRBV7-9	TGTGCCAGCAGCCCCCCATTGAGGGTAGCGGAACCAGGGAATGAGCAGTTCTTC	CASSPPLRVAEPGNEQFF
TRBD2	TRBJ2-5	-	TRBV7-2	TGTGCCAGCAGACGGGAGGCTTACCAAGAGACCCAGTACTTC	CASRREAYQETQYF
-	TRBJ1-3	-	TRBV28	TGTGCCAGCAGCCTCGGAAACACCATATATTTT	CASSLGNTIYF
-	TRBJ1-5	-	TRBV28	TGTGCCAGCAGGTACGCCAGGGGCCTAGGGCAGCCCCAGCATTTT	CASRYARGLGQPQHF
-	TRBJ1-1	-	TRBV19	TGTGCCAGTAGTATGTCAGGGGTGAGCACTGAAGCTTTCTTT	CASSMSGVSTEAFF
-	TRBJ2-3	once	TRBV6-5	TGTGCCAGCATCTTACTAGGGTCTAGCACAGATACGCAGTATTTT	CASILLGSSTDTQYF
-	TRBJ1-1	-	TRBV21-1	TGTGCCAGCAGCAAAGGGAGTTGGATGAACACTGAAGCTTTCTTT	CASSKGSWMNTEAFF
TRBD2	TRBJ2-2	-	TRBV28	TGTGCCACCGGGACTAGCCGACTTAGGGGGGAGCTGTTTTTT	CATGTSRLRGELFF
TRBD1	TRBJ2-2	-	TRBV5-1	TGCGCCAGCAGCTTGGGACTGGGACAGGGCACCGGGGAGCTGTTTTTT	CASSLGLGQGTGELFF
-	TRBJ1-2	few	TRBV7-2	TGTGCCAGCAGCTTAGAAGGCAGGGTCGGCTATGGCTACACCTTC	CASSLEGRVGYGYTF
-	TRBJ2-2	-	TRBV6-1	TGTGCCAGCAGTGAAACAAGCGCTTACACCGGGGAGCTGTTTTTT	CASSETSAYTGELFF
-	TRBJ2-5	-	TRBV5-1	TGCGCCAGCAGTAGCTCAGGGAAGAGTAGGGAGACCCAGTACTTC	CASSSSGKSRETQYF
TRBD1	TRBJ1-5	-	TRBV9	TGTGCCAGCAGCTCACAGGGGGCTACCAATCAGCCCCAGCATTTT	CASSSQGATNQPQHF
-	TRBJ1-1	-	TRBV11-2	TGTGCCAGCAGCTTAGGATGGGCAAAGAACACTGAAGCTTTCTTT	CASSLGWAKNTEAFF
-	TRBJ1-5	few	TRBV11-2	TGTGCCAGCAGCTTAGGGCCAGGTGGGAATCAGCCCCAGCATTTT	CASSLGPGGNQPQHF
TRBD2	TRBJ2-5	-	TRBV10-1	TGCGCCAGCAGTGAGTCCCTAGCGGGACCACTCCAGGGGGAGACCCAGTACTTC	CASSESLAGPLQGETQYF
-	TRBJ1-1	-	TRBV3-1/TRBV3-2	TGTGCCAGCAGCCAAGGAGGGAACACTGAAGCTTTCTTT	CASSQGGNTEAFF
-	TRBJ1-5	-	TRBV7-9	TGTGCCAGCAGCTCACAGGGTCCGGCACAGCCCCAGCATTTT	CASSSQGPAQPQHF
TRBD1	TRBJ1-2	-	TRBV27	TGTGCCAGCAGGATCAGACAGGGGGACTATGGCTACACCTTC	CASRIRQGDYGYTF
-	TRBJ1-1	-	TRBV3-1/TRBV3-2	TGTGCCAGCATGGGGCAGGGAAGCACTGAAGCTTTCTTT	CASMGQGSTEAFF
TRBD2	TRBJ2-1	-	TRBV18	TGTGCCAGCTCACCGGGACTAGGATCTCATGAGCAGTTCTTC	CASSPGLGSHEQFF
-	TRBJ1-4	few	TRBV2	TGTGCCAGCAGGGGGGGAGGTGGTGAAAAACTGTTTTTT	CASRGGGGEKLFF
-	TRBJ2-3	-	TRBV25-1	TGTGCCAGCAAGGAGGACAGAGGCATAGATACGCAGTATTTT	CASKEDRGIDTQYF
-	TRBJ2-5	-	TRBV24-1	TGTGCCACCAGTGATTTGTTCGGGAATCAAGAGACCCAGTACTTC	CATSDLFGNQETQYF
TRBD1	TRBJ1-1	few	TRBV19	TGTGCCAGTAGTATTGGGGGACAGGGGACTGAAGCTTTCTTT	CASSIGGQGTEAFF
TRBD1	TRBJ2-5	-	TRBV19	TGTGCCAGTAGTCTGCAGACAGGGGCCGAAGAGACCCAGTACTTC	CASSLQTGAEETQYF